One sample yielded the 20 T cell receptor beta chains listed below, sequenced in a study of blood T cell repertoires in COVID-19. The protocol was immunoSEQ multiplex PCR, while the TCRdb copy is restricted to in-frame clones and leaves out a portion. The sample carries 200,000 to 250,000 clones, about 90% recorded once. The sample was peripheral blood. Receptor source: a woman in her twenties or thirties who had recovered from COVID-19.

The chain uses TRBV4-3 and TRBJ2-3; D gene ambiguous. Trimming cost V 1 base and J 0 bases, with 2 bases left between them. The CDR3 length is 13 residues. Per germline, CDR1 LGHNA and CDR2 YSLEER. CDR3 loop: CASSQASTDTQYF. DNA of the CDR3: TGCGCCAGCAGCCAAGCTAGCACAGATACGCAGTATTTT.

V and J are TRBV5-1 and TRBJ2-1; 7 positions match TRBD2. The CDR3 loop spans 15 amino acids. Trimming removed 4 bases from V and 4 bases from J; junction bases left unmatched: 8. Per the germline V gene, CDR1 is SGHRS and CDR2 is YFSETQ. The CDR3 loop is CASSPSGLTYNEQFF. CDR3 coding DNA: TGCGCCAGCAGCCCTAGCGGTCTTACTTACAATGAGCAGTTCTTC.

The V gene is TRBV5-4, the J gene TRBJ2-1; 11 bases agree with TRBD2. Unmatched junction bases numbered 11, after V lost 1 base and J lost 5 bases. Looked up from germline, CDR1 is SGHNT and CDR2 is YYREEE (reference sequence). The length of the CDR3 is 18 residues. CDR3 region: CASSLSSGGTLGHNEQFF. CDR3 bases: TGTGCCAGCAGCTTGTCTAGCGGGGGGACTCTGGGGCACAATGAGCAGTTCTTC.

The chain employs TRBV12-5 and TRBJ1-5; TRBD1 agrees at 10 bases. Trimming took 4 bases from V and 5 from J; bases not matched to a gene: 5. The germline V gene has CDR1 LGHNT and CDR2 FRNRAP. The CDR3 length is 15 residues. The CDR3 sequence is CASGYPGTGDQPQHF. The CDR3 region has the DNA TGTGCTAGTGGTTATCCCGGGACAGGGGATCAGCCCCAGCATTTT. Based on the CDR3 plus reference TRBV12-5 and TRBJ1-5, the full variable domain is DARVTQTPRHKVTEMGQEVTMRCQPILGHNTVFWYRQTMMQGLELLAYFRNRAPLDDSGMPKDRFSAEMPDATLATLKIQPSEPRDSAVYFCASGYPGTGDQPQHFGDGTRLSIL.

The chain links TRBV6-5 to TRBJ2-4, with D hard to call. V was shortened by 6 bases and J by 0 bases, with 12 bases between the two germline ends. The CDR3 loop spans 15 amino acids. CDR1 and CDR2 (germline): MNHEY, SVGAGI. The CDR3 reads CASSPSRLAKNIQYF. The CDR3 nucleotides read TGTGCCAGCAGCCCCTCGCGCCTAGCCAAAAACATTCAGTACTTC.

This chain uses TRBV7-3 with TRBJ2-3; the match to TRBD2 covers 9 bases. Germline values: CDR1 SGHTA, CDR2 FQGTGA. CDR3 length: 16 residues. V lost 6 bases, J lost 5 bases, and 12 bases stayed unmatched. The DNA of the CDR3 is TGTGCCAGCAGTTCCCGAGTGAGCGGGGGGTTAGATACGCAGTATTTT. It encodes CASSSRVSGGLDTQYF.

The chain joins TRBV5-4 to TRBJ2-1; maybe TRBD2 (6 bases). Germline assignment: CDR1 SGHNT and CDR2 YYREEE (reference sequence). The length of the CDR3 is 15 residues. Trimming removed 1 base from V and 0 bases from J, with 8 bases in between. CDR3 in amino acids: CASSLRGGSYNEQFF. The CDR3 DNA sequence: TGTGCCAGCAGCTTGAGGGGAGGCTCCTACAATGAGCAGTTCTTC.

The CDR3 is CASSAGRNYEQYF. The DNA of the CDR3 is TGTGCCAGCAGCGCCGGCAGGAATTACGAGCAGTACTTC. V usage is TRBV11-3 and J usage is TRBJ2-7; D gene unclear. V shed 5 bases and J shed 4 bases, with 12 bases lying between them. The germline gives CDR1 SGHNT, CDR2 YENEEA. There are 13 residues in the CDR3.

CDR3 amino acids: CASSLGRVGGADTQYF. CDR3 DNA sequence: TGTGCCAGCAGCTTAGGGCGGGTCGGCGGGGCAGATACGCAGTATTTT. The chain links TRBV7-2 to TRBJ2-3; D is possibly TRBD2 (6 bases). The germline gives CDR1 SGHTA, CDR2 FQGNSA. Trimming removed 1 base at V and 4 bases at J, with 15 bases between. There are 16 residues in the CDR3.

This clone was observed at least ten times. The chain is built from TRBV3-1 (or the pseudogene TRBV3-2) and TRBJ1-3; D is uncertain. Trimming shortened V by 4 bases and J by 2 bases, and 6 bases separated the two germline ends. The CDR3 spans 13 residues. CDR1 and CDR2 from the germline V gene are LGHDT and YNNKEL (reference sequence). CDR3 sequence (DNA): TGTGCCAGCAGCCCCTCCCCTGGAAACACCATATATTTT. Translating it yields CASSPSPGNTIYF.

Only one count was recorded for this clone. The chain is built from TRBV27 and TRBJ2-5; TRBD2 matches at 7 bases. The V gene's germline CDR1 is MNHEY and CDR2 SMNVEV (reference sequence). J lost 4 bases, V lost 6 bases, and 11 bases had no gene match. The CDR3 length is 15 residues. In nucleotides, the CDR3 is TGTGCCAGCAGGAAAACAGGTGGGAGGGTAGAGACCCAGTACTTC. The encoded protein is CASRKTGGRVETQYF.

J is TRBJ1-2 and V is TRBV16, with TRBD1 matching 7 bases. V shed 2 bases, J shed 1 base, and the junction held 13 bases outside the gene matches. From germline, CDR1 is KGHSY and CDR2 FQNENV. This CDR3 has 18 residues. This CDR3 is CASSQTGIRPGGNYGYTF. The CDR3 region has the DNA TGTGCCAGCAGCCAAACTGGTATTCGGCCAGGGGGTAACTATGGCTACACCTTC.

The gene calls are TRBV6-2 or TRBV6-3 and TRBJ2-2; 11 positions agree with TRBD2. The CDR3 is made up of 18 amino acids. CDR1 and CDR2 from the germline V gene are MNHEY and SVGEGT. J was trimmed by 6 bases and V by 6 bases; bases with no gene match: 15. CDR3 residues: CASSNPPLTSGVSGELFF. Written as DNA, the CDR3 is TGTGCCAGCAGCAATCCCCCATTGACTAGCGGGGTATCCGGGGAGCTGTTTTTT.

This clone has more than one count but fewer than ten. This chain uses TRBV27 with TRBJ2-7; D is unclear. The V end was cut by 0 bases, the J end by 6 bases, with 15 bases between. Germline values: CDR1 MNHEY, CDR2 SMNVEV (reference sequence). The CDR3 extends over 15 amino acids. CDR3 DNA: TGTGCCAGCAGTTTATCGTTCTCCTTTATCGGCGAGCAGTACTTC. It codes for CASSLSFSFIGEQYF.

The genes are TRBV11-1 and TRBJ2-3, with a weak D call TRBD1 (5 bases). The V end was cut by 2 bases, the J end by 2 bases, with 14 bases between. Germline V gives CDR1 SGHAT, CDR2 FQDESV (reference sequence). The CDR3 extends over 16 amino acids. DNA of the CDR3: TGTGCCAGCAGCTTAAGTTTCCAGGGCAACACAGATACGCAGTATTTT. Its protein product is CASSLSFQGNTDTQYF.

The chain links TRBV12-3 or TRBV12-4 to TRBJ2-1; a weak D match, TRBD1 (5 bases). The length of the CDR3 is 13 residues. Trimming cost V 3 bases and J 6 bases, with 9 bases left between them. CDR3 nucleotides: TGTGCCAGCAGTTTTGGGGCCCCCAATGAGCAGTTCTTC. Amino acids: CASSFGAPNEQFF.

The chain employs TRBV5-4 and TRBJ2-3; 9 nucleotides align to TRBD2. CDR1 SGHNT and CDR2 YYREEE come from the germline V gene (reference sequence). V trimming: 7 bases; J trimming: 2 bases; junction bases outside the gene matches: 5. CDR3 size: 14 residues. The CDR3 DNA follows: TGTGCCAGCCGTAGCGGGGGCCACACAGATACGCAGTATTTT. This translates into CASRSGGHTDTQYF.

In this sample, this clone turned up once. This rearrangement joins TRBV2 to TRBJ2-7; 8 bases match TRBD2. Germline values: CDR1 SNHLY, CDR2 FYNNEI. The CDR3 extends over 15 amino acids. V shed 4 bases, J shed 7 bases, and the junction held 12 bases outside the gene matches. Here the CDR3 reads CASSGLAGSTQEQYF. The CDR3 bases are TGTGCCAGCAGTGGGCTAGCGGGCTCTACTCAGGAGCAGTACTTC.

This clone was observed a few times. The chain employs TRBV30 and TRBJ1-3; D is possibly TRBD1 (6 bases). Germline V gene lookup returns CDR1 GTSNPN and CDR2 SVGIG (reference sequence). Trimming removed 0 bases from V and 0 bases from J, with 12 bases in between. There are 16 residues in the CDR3. As DNA, the CDR3 is TGTGCCTGGAGTGTGGGAGGGGGTCACTCTGGAAACACCATATATTTT. This gives the protein CAWSVGGGHSGNTIYF.

This rearrangement joins TRBV6-2 or TRBV6-3 to TRBJ2-7; D possibly corresponds to TRBD2 (5 bases). This CDR3 has 14 amino acids. V was cut by 5 bases and J by 7 bases, with 18 bases left in between. Germline CDR1 reads MNHEY; CDR2 reads SVGEGT. The CDR3 nucleotides are TGTGCCAGCAGTCCCAGGACGGGGAGCTCGGAGCAGTACTTC. Translating gives CASSPRTGSSEQYF.